One and the same sample provided the 14 T cell receptor beta chains below, sequenced in a study of T cell repertoires in cytomegalovirus infection. TCRdb fed the reads into MiXCR, producing one record per CDR3 protein. The sample lists 150,000 to 200,000 distinct CDR3 sequences; approximately 9.6% were seen once. Sequencing was done on a sample of PBMCs. The receptors come from a human donor in good health (CMV status not recorded). Some clones in this sample may be carry-over from other donors' samples.

In this sample, this clonotype turned up many times. The V gene is TRBV7-2, the J gene TRBJ2-5; no clear D gene. Germline V gene lookup returns CDR1 SGHTA and CDR2 FQGNSA. This CDR3 comprises 14 residues. V lost 3 bases and J 5 bases, leaving 13 bases between the germline ends. Written as DNA, the CDR3 is TGTGCCAGCAGCTTTTTCAGAGTTGGGGAGACCCAGTACTTC. Amino acid sequence: CASSFFRVGETQYF.

This clonotype was observed at least ten times. The gene calls are TRBV28 and TRBJ1-1, with D perhaps matching TRBD1 (5 bases). Between the trimmed V and J ends, which lost 6 bases and 11 bases, there was a span of 19 bases. This CDR3 spans 13 amino acids. Germline CDR1 is MDHEN and CDR2 is SYDVKM. The CDR3 loop reads CASSPPGDMVAFF. In nucleotides, the CDR3 is TGTGCCAGCAGCCCCCCGGGGGATATGGTCGCTTTCTTT.

This clonotype occurred many times. The chain uses TRBV11-2 and TRBJ1-6; D possibly corresponds to TRBD1 (5 bases). The germline CDR1 and CDR2 sequences are SGHAT and FQNNGV. The length of the CDR3 is 11 residues. Trimming left V 1 base short and J 17 bases short, with 9 bases between. CDR3 amino acids: CASSLGGTIHF. In DNA form, the CDR3 reads TGTGCCAGCAGCTTAGGTGGGACCATCCACTTT.

Many counts were recorded for this clonotype. V is TRBV28 and J is TRBJ1-1, with D tentatively TRBD1 (6 bases). V was cut by 6 bases and J by 4 bases, with 15 bases left in between. CDR3 length: 14 residues. Germline V CDR1 and CDR2: MDHEN, SYDVKM. This chain's CDR3 is CASSAPGTPTEAFF. The CDR3 region has the DNA TGTGCCAGCAGCGCTCCAGGGACACCCACTGAAGCTTTCTTT.

The chain couples TRBV12-3 or TRBV12-4 to TRBJ1-2; D ambiguous. This CDR3 region has 14 residues. The V gene lost 6 bases and the J gene lost 6 bases, with 17 bases spanning the gap. The CDR3 here is CASSAHGFEDGYTF. The DNA of the CDR3 is TGTGCCAGCAGCGCACATGGATTTGAGGATGGCTACACCTTC.

This clonotype was recorded many times. This chain uses TRBV7-2 with TRBJ2-4, with D possibly matching TRBD1 (6 bases). The germline CDR1 and CDR2 sequences are SGHTA and FQGNSA. The CDR3 extends over 16 amino acids. V was clipped by 4 bases and J by 8 bases, with 21 bases between them. The CDR3 sequence is CASSYESRGPKDIQYF. The CDR3 nucleotides are TGTGCCAGCAGCTACGAATCCAGGGGCCCTAAGGACATTCAGTACTTC.

This clonotype was seen ten or more times. The gene calls are TRBV7-2 and TRBJ1-4, with D perhaps matching TRBD1 (5 bases). This CDR3 has 14 amino acids. V was clipped by 3 bases and J by 6 bases, with 11 bases between them. The germline V gene has CDR1 SGHTA and CDR2 FQGNSA. The CDR3 reads CASSFTGTDEKLFF. The DNA for the CDR3 is TGTGCCAGCAGCTTTACAGGAACCGATGAAAAACTGTTTTTT.

This chain links TRBV19 with TRBJ2-5, with D perhaps TRBD2 (6 bases). This CDR3 is 14 amino acids long. The V gene lost 4 bases and the J gene lost 4 bases, with 13 bases spanning the gap. In germline, CDR1 is LNHDA, CDR2 SQIVND (reference sequence). This CDR3 reads CASSTRLGLETQYF. The CDR3 coding sequence is TGTGCCAGTAGTACCAGACTAGGGCTAGAGACCCAGTACTTC. Full variable domain (missing parts from reference TRBV19 and TRBJ2-5): DGGITQSPKYLFRKEGQNVTLSCEQNLNHDAMYWYRQDPGQGLRLIYYSQIVNDFQKGDIAEGYSVSREKKESFPLTVTSAQKNPTAFYLCASSTRLGLETQYFGPGTRLLVL.

This clonotype was observed at least ten times. The rearrangement links TRBV29-1 to TRBJ1-1; a possible D gene is TRBD1 (5 bases). Trimming removed 2 bases from V and 6 bases from J, with 25 bases in between. CDR1 is SQVTM, CDR2 ANQGSEA, per germline. CDR3 length equals 17 residues. The CDR3 nucleotides are TGCAGCGTTGAAACTATTCGATTGGGGGAGGCGAGAGCTGAAGCTTTCTTT. Amino acids: CSVETIRLGEARAEAFF.

This clonotype appeared many times. The chain carries TRBV11-2 and TRBJ2-7; 8 bases map to TRBD1. Germline V gives CDR1 SGHAT, CDR2 FQNNGV. This CDR3 contains 16 residues. V gave up 2 bases and J gave up 4 bases; unmatched junction bases: 10. The CDR3 DNA reads as TGTGCCAGCAGCTTATTGTTGTCAGGGGGCGGATACGAGCAGTACTTC. Translated: CASSLLLSGGGYEQYF.

On this clonotype itself: A clone one base away is much larger, so this may be a read error. The chain has TRBV6-2 or TRBV6-3 and TRBJ2-7; TRBD1 might be the D (6 bases). The length of the CDR3 is 13 residues. Germline V gene sequence: CDR1 MNHEY, CDR2 SVGEGT. The V end was cut by 8 bases, the J end by 7 bases, with 18 bases between. For the CDR3, the DNA is TGTGCCAGCGGGGACAAGGGGCAAAGGGAGCAGTACTTC. Translating it yields CASGDKGQREQYF.

The V and J genes are TRBV28 and TRBJ1-4, with no clear D. This CDR3 comprises 14 residues. CDR1 is MDHEN, CDR2 SYDVKM, per germline. V lost 5 bases and J lost 7, with 14 bases in between. CDR3 nucleotide sequence: TGTGCCAGCAGTCCTGGGAGTTGGGGTGAAAAACTGTTTTTT. As protein: CASSPGSWGEKLFF.

This clonotype has a count of ten or more. The chain combines TRBV20-1 with TRBJ1-2, with 8 positions matching TRBD1. V shed 5 bases, J shed 8 bases, and the junction held 13 bases outside the gene matches. The CDR3 covers 14 residues. The V gene's germline CDR1 is DFQATT and CDR2 SNEGSKA (reference sequence). This chain's CDR3 is CSAVKTGAARGYTF. As DNA, the CDR3 is TGCAGTGCTGTTAAGACAGGGGCTGCGAGGGGCTACACCTTC.

In its sample, this clonotype was seen many times. The gene calls are TRBV7-9 and TRBJ1-1, with D unresolved. Germline lookup yields CDR1 SEHNR and CDR2 FQNEAQ (reference sequence). V was trimmed by 7 bases and J by 0 bases, leaving 12 bases between them. CDR3 length equals 14 residues. The CDR3 DNA reads as TGTGCCAGCACCAACCCCAACATGAACACTGAAGCTTTCTTT. Protein product: CASTNPNMNTEAFF.